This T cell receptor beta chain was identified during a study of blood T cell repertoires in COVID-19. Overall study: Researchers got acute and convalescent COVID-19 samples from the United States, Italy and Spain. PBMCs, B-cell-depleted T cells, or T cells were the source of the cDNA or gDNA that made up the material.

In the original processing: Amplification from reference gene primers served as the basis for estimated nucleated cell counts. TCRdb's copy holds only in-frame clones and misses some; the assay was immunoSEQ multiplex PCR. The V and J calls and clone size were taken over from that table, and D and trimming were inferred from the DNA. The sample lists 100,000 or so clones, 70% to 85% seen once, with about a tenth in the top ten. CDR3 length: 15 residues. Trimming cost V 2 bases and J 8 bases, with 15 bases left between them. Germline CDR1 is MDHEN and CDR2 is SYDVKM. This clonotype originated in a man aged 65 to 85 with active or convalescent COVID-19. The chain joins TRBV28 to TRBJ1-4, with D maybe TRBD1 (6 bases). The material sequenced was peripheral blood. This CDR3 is CASSLVQGEGEKLFF. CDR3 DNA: TGTGCCAGCAGTTTAGTACAGGGTGAAGGCGAAAAACTGTTTTTT.